This T cell receptor beta chain was sequenced in a study of blood T cell repertoires in COVID-19. Study summary: Researchers got acute and convalescent COVID-19 samples from the United States, Italy and Spain. PBMCs, B-cell-depleted T cells, or T cells were the source of the cDNA or gDNA that made up the material.

As processed by the authors: Reference gene primers were amplified, and this amplification served to estimate nucleated cell counts. This table comes from immunoSEQ multiplex PCR, and its TCRdb copy is limited to in-frame clones, with some not included. D and trimming come from the DNA, and the V and J calls and clone size come from that table. The table has roughly 42,000 clones, about nine tenths seen once. Germline assignment: CDR1 SGHTA and CDR2 FQGNSA. The CDR3 consists of 15 residues. Between the trimmed V and J ends, which lost 1 base and 7 bases, there was a span of 11 bases. Sequenced: peripheral blood. V is TRBV7-2 and J is TRBJ1-6; no firm D call. The sequence was obtained from a human donor in a cohort sampled during active COVID-19. The CDR3 DNA reads as TGTGCCAGCAGCTTAGTAGCGGGAGGGAATTCACCCCTCCACTTT. Amino acid sequence: CASSLVAGGNSPLHF.